The source of this T cell receptor (beta chain) is a study of blood T cell repertoires in COVID-19. Libraries were prepared by immunoSEQ multiplex PCR; TCRdb keeps only in-frame clonotypes and omits some of them. There are about 130,000 clones in the sample; 65% to 90% occur only once, and around 2.5% lies in the top ten. The sequenced sample was PBMCs or T cells enriched from blood (not recorded which). This receptor was obtained from a woman between 50 and 59 years old who had recovered from COVID-19.

The CDR3 loop is CASTDRTGTNTGELFF. The CDR3 DNA follows: TGTGCCAGTACTGACCGGACAGGGACTAACACCGGGGAGCTGTTTTTT. The chain recombines TRBV19 with TRBJ2-2; TRBD1 matches at 8 bases. This CDR3 has 16 residues. Germline V gene data show CDR1 as LNHDA and CDR2 as SQIVND (reference sequence). Trimming removed 7 bases from V and 2 bases from J; junction bases left unmatched: 9.